The 4 T cell receptor beta chains below all came from one sample that was sequenced in a study of early T cells in non-severe SARS-CoV-2 infection. TCRdb passed the 5' RACE reads through MiXCR, listing each CDR3 protein once. Among 86,000 or so distinct CDR3 sequences, around an eighth were seen once, and the ten largest hold 3%. Sequenced material: whole blood. Source of these receptors: an adult who was a healthcare worker with PCR-confirmed SARS-CoV-2 infection or an uninfected control (not recorded which).

The V call is TRBV5-6, the J call TRBJ1-5, with D hard to call. Germline assignment: CDR1 SGHDT and CDR2 YYEEEE. The V and J ends lost 5 bases and 0 bases respectively, with 9 bases between them. The CDR3 consists of 14 residues. For the CDR3, the DNA is TGTGCCAGCAGGGTGTGGGGTAGCAATCAGCCCCAGCATTTT. Translating gives CASRVWGSNQPQHF.

This clonotype was observed many times. The J gene is TRBJ2-1, the V gene TRBV11-2; D not certain. Trimming shortened V by 4 bases and J by 0 bases, and 10 bases separated the two germline ends. CDR3 length equals 15 residues. CDR1 and CDR2 (germline): SGHAT, FQNNGV. The CDR3 sequence: CASSYVRTSYNEQFF. CDR3 bases: TGTGCCAGCAGCTACGTCCGGACCTCCTACAATGAGCAGTTCTTC.

A few counts support this clonotype. This chain joins TRBV11-2 and TRBJ2-5; a possible D gene is TRBD2 (6 bases). The CDR3 consists of 13 residues. CDR1 is SGHAT and CDR2 is FQNNGV in the germline V gene. V lost 5 bases to trimming and J lost 5 bases, with 12 bases between them. CDR3 bases: TGTGCCAGCAGCCCTAGCGCGAGGGAGACCCAGTACTTC. Amino acids: CASSPSARETQYF.

The rearrangement links TRBV9 to TRBJ1-3; D might be TRBD1 (5 bases). The germline gives CDR1 SGDLS, CDR2 YYNGEE. CDR3 length equals 14 residues. Trimming left V 6 bases short and J 4 bases short, with 14 bases between. DNA of the CDR3: TGTGCCAGCACCAGTGACAGTTCAGGAAACACCATATATTTT. It specifies CASTSDSSGNTIYF. The variable domain in full, with the rest retrieved from reference TRBV9 and TRBJ1-3, is DSGVTQTPKHLITATGQRVTLRCSPRSGDLSVYWYQQSLDQGLQFLIQYYNGEERAKGNILERFSAQQFPDLHSELNLSSLELGDSALYFCASTSDSSGNTIYFGEGSWLTVV.